A selection of T cell receptor beta chains follows, all from one sample in a study of beta chain features in type 1 diabetes. Only in-frame clones appear in the TCRdb table, and some are missing; sequencing was by immunoSEQ multiplex PCR. The data show roughly 610,000 clones, roughly 16% seen once. Source material: naive CD4+ T cells from blood. These receptors originate from a man between 18 and 29 years old in good health. Both conserved end residues are part of each CDR3. D genes are given only for firm matches. Expanded clones get a size class; other rows say once, few or many, or leave the size out.

J | D | V | size | DNA | CDR3
TRBJ2-5 | TRBD2 | TRBV4-3 | few | TGCGCCAGCAGCCAAGAAGGGAGGGGAGAGACCCAGTACTTC | CASSQEGRGETQYF
TRBJ2-2 | TRBD1 | TRBV19 | NA | TGTGCCAGTAGTATAGAGGGACAGGGAACCGGGGAGCTGTTTTTT | CASSIEGQGTGELFF
TRBJ2-7 | NA | TRBV4-1 | NA | TGCGCCAGCAGCCAAGATGGGGCGATTCGAGGAGGCTACGAGCAGTACTTC | CASSQDGAIRGGYEQYF
TRBJ1-2 | NA | TRBV7-8 | NA | TGTGCCAGCAGCTCCCGGACAGCCTATGGCTACACCTTC | CASSSRTAYGYTF
TRBJ1-1 | TRBD1 | TRBV18 | few | TGTGCCAGCTCACCCGGGGGACAGGGTAGCACTGAAGCTTTCTTT | CASSPGGQGSTEAFF
TRBJ1-5 | NA | TRBV2 | few | TGTGCCAGCAGCCAGACAAGTGTCAATCAGCCCCAGCATTTT | CASSQTSVNQPQHF
TRBJ1-4 | TRBD1 | TRBV29-1 | few | TGCAGCGTTGGAAGGAAACCCGGGACAGTAAATGAAAAACTGTTTTTT | CSVGRKPGTVNEKLFF
TRBJ2-6 | NA | TRBV25-1 | few | TGTGCCAGCAGTGACTGGAGCTCTGGGGCCAACGTCCTGACTTTC | CASSDWSSGANVLTF
TRBJ2-3 | NA | TRBV7-9 | NA | TGTGCCAGCAGCTTCGAGGGGAGAGGCACAGATACGCAGTATTTT | CASSFEGRGTDTQYF
TRBJ2-7 | NA | TRBV7-2 | few | TGTGCCAGCGGTCGGGGGAACCACGAGCAGTACTTC | CASGRGNHEQYF
TRBJ2-5 | NA | TRBV19 | few | TGTGCCAGTAGCCCTCGTGGCGGGGAGGAGACCCAGTACTTC | CASSPRGGEETQYF
TRBJ2-3 | TRBD1 | TRBV25-1 | NA | TGTGCCAGCAGTGAATGGGACAGGGTAGGCACAGATACGCAGTATTTT | CASSEWDRVGTDTQYF
TRBJ2-7 | NA | TRBV10-3 | few | TGTGCCATCAGTGAGTCCACGACTAGCTACGAGCAGTACTTC | CAISESTTSYEQYF
TRBJ1-2 | NA | TRBV28 | few | TGTGCCAGCAGTTTGACCGGCGGGGCAGGTGGCTACACCTTC | CASSLTGGAGGYTF
TRBJ2-7 | NA | TRBV10-3 | NA | TGTGCCATCAGCCTTCAAGGAACCTACGAGCAGTACTTC | CAISLQGTYEQYF
TRBJ2-1 | TRBD1 | TRBV5-4 | NA | TGTGCCAGCAGCCCAAATCCACAGGGGAACAATGAGCAGTTCTTC | CASSPNPQGNNEQFF
TRBJ1-5 | NA | TRBV29-1 | NA | TGCAGCGTTGTTGAGGGCTATAGCAATCAGCCCCAGCATTTT | CSVVEGYSNQPQHF
TRBJ2-7 | NA | TRBV5-1 | few | TGCGCCAGCAGCTTGGACGGGACACGCTCCTACGAGCAGTACTTC | CASSLDGTRSYEQYF
TRBJ2-7 | NA | TRBV14 | few | TGTGCCAGCAGTTCTGGGTTCGAGCAGTACTTC | CASSSGFEQYF
TRBJ2-7 | TRBD2 | TRBV4-3 | NA | TGCGCCAGCAGCCAAAGGGGGACTAGCGGGAGTTTTTACGAGCAGTACTTC | CASSQRGTSGSFYEQYF
TRBJ2-3 | TRBD2 | TRBV5-6 | NA | TGTGCCAGCAGCTTAAGCACGACTAGCGGGGGGCGGACAGATACGCAGTATTTT | CASSLSTTSGGRTDTQYF
TRBJ2-7 | NA | TRBV7-2 | few | TGTGCCAGCAGCGGGGTGTCGGGGTCCTACGAGCAGTACTTC | CASSGVSGSYEQYF
TRBJ2-3 | NA | TRBV5-1 | NA | TGCGCCAGCAGCTTGGTGGCGGGGGCGAGCACAGATACGCAGTATTTT | CASSLVAGASTDTQYF
TRBJ1-6 | TRBD1 | TRBV7-9 | NA | TGTGCCAGCAGCAAACAGGGGGCTAATTCACCCCTCCACTTT | CASSKQGANSPLHF
TRBJ2-1 | NA | TRBV6-4 | NA | TGTGCCAGCAGCAGCTACGTCGGCAATGAGCAGTTCTTC | CASSSYVGNEQFF
TRBJ1-1 | NA | TRBV7-9 | NA | TGTGCCAGCAGCCCCGGGATGAATACTGAAGCTTTCTTT | CASSPGMNTEAFF
TRBJ1-2 | TRBD1 | TRBV5-1 | few | TGCGCCAGCAGATTGACAGGGGATGGCTATGGCTACACCTTC | CASRLTGDGYGYTF
TRBJ1-2 | TRBD1 | TRBV29-1 | few | TGCAGCGTTGAGGCCGGGACAGGGAACTATGGCTGCACCTTC | CSVEAGTGNYGCTF
TRBJ1-2 | NA | TRBV7-2 | few | TGTGCCAGCAGCTTAGTATCGGGTCCCGGCTACACCTTC | CASSLVSGPGYTF